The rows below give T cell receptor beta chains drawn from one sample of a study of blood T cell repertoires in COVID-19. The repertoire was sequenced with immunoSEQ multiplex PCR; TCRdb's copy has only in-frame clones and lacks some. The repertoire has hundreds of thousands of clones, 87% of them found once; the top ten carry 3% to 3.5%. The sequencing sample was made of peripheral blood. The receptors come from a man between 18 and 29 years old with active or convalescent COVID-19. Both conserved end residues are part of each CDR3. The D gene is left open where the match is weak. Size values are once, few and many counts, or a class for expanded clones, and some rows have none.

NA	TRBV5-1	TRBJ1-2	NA	CASSVTQNYGNYGYTF	TGCGCCAGCAGCGTCACCCAGAACTACGGTAACTATGGCTACACCTTC
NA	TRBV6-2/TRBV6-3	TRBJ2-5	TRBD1	CASSPRDRVLMETQYF	TGTGCCAGCAGCCCCCGGGACAGGGTTCTTATGGAGACCCAGTACTTC
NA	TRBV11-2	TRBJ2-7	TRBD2	CASTDWTSGNYEQYF	TGTGCCAGCACCGACTGGACTAGCGGGAACTACGAGCAGTACTTC
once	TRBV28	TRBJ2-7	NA	CASRELASEQYF	TGTGCCAGCAGGGAACTAGCCAGCGAGCAGTACTTC
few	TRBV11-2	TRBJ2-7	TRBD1	CASSFLTGTGDAEQYF	TGTGCCAGCAGCTTCCTAACCGGGACAGGGGACGCCGAGCAGTACTTC
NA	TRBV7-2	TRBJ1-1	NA	CASSSLTVVNTEAFF	TGTGCCAGCAGCTCTCTAACCGTGGTGAACACTGAAGCTTTCTTT
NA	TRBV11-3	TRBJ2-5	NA	CASSLGTGGGETQYF	TGTGCCAGCAGCCTGGGGACAGGCGGGGGAGAGACCCAGTACTTC
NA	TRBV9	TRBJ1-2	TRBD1	CASSPRFGTGNYGYTF	TGTGCCAGCAGCCCCCGTTTCGGGACAGGAAACTATGGCTACACCTTC
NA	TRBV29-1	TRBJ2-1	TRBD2	CSLNRASGGGNEQFF	TGCAGCCTTAACAGGGCTAGCGGGGGGGGGAATGAGCAGTTCTTC
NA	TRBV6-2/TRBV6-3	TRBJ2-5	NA	CASSKQGVRETQYF	TGTGCCAGCAGTAAACAGGGAGTTCGAGAGACCCAGTACTTC
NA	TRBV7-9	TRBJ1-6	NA	CASSSFSPLHF	TGTGCCAGCAGCTCCTTTTCACCCCTCCACTTT
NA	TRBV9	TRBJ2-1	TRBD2	CASSSGTSGRAGDYNEQFF	TGTGCCAGCAGCTCTGGGACTAGCGGGAGGGCTGGGGACTACAATGAGCAGTTCTTC
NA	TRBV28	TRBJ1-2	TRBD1	CASSSPGQAVYGYTF	TGTGCCAGCAGTTCTCCGGGACAGGCCGTTTATGGCTACACCTTC
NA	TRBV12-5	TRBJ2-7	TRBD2	CASGLSGGVYEQYF	TGTGCTAGTGGTTTGTCCGGGGGGGTATACGAGCAGTACTTC
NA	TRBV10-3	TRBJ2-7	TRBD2	CAISESGLAGASYEQYF	TGTGCCATCAGTGAGTCAGGACTAGCGGGAGCCTCCTACGAGCAGTACTTC
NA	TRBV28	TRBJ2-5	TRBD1	CASRGQKETQYF	TGTGCCAGCAGGGGACAGAAAGAGACCCAGTACTTC